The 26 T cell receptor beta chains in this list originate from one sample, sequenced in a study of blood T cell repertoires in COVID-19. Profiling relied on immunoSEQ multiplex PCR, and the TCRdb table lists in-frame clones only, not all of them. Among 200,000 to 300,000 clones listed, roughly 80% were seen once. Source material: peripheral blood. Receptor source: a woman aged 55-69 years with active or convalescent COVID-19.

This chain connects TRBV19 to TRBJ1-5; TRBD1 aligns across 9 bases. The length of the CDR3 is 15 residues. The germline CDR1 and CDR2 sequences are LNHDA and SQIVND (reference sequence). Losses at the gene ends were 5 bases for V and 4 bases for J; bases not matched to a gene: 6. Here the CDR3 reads CASSFRDRENQPQHF. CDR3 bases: TGTGCCAGTAGTTTCCGGGACAGGGAAAATCAGCCCCAGCATTTT.

The CDR3 region is CASSPDRGWGNTIYF. CDR3 nucleotides: TGTGCCAGCAGTCCGGACAGGGGGTGGGGAAACACCATATATTTT. This chain links TRBV6-5 with TRBJ1-3, with 10 bases lining up with TRBD1. V lost 5 bases to trimming and J lost 4 bases; unmatched junction nucleotides: 5. CDR1 MNHEY and CDR2 SVGAGI come from the germline V gene. The CDR3 contains 15 residues.

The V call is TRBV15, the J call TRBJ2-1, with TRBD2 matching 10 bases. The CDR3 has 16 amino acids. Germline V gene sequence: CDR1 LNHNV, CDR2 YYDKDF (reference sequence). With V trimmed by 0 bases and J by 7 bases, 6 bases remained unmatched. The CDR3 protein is CATSRDRSGGTNEQFF. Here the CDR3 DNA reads TGTGCCACCAGCAGAGATCGTAGCGGGGGGACAAATGAGCAGTTCTTC.

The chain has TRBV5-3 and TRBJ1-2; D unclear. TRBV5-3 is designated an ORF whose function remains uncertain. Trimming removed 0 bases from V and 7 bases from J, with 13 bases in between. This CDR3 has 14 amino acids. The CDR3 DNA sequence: TGTGCCAGAAGCTTGGGACTCCACCAGAGTGGCTACACCTTC. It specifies CARSLGLHQSGYTF.

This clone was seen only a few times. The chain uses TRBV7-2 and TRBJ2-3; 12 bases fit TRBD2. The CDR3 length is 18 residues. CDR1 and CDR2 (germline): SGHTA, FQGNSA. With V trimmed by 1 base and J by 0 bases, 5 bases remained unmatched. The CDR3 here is CASSLVTSGGSSTDTQYF. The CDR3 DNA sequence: TGTGCCAGCAGCTTAGTCACTAGCGGGGGGTCTAGCACAGATACGCAGTATTTT.

The CDR3 loop reads CASSPRQGWVTEAFF. The CDR3 bases are TGTGCCAGCAGCCCTCGACAGGGCTGGGTCACTGAAGCTTTCTTT. The V gene is TRBV11-3, the J gene TRBJ1-1; 7 bases fit TRBD1. The CDR3 runs 15 residues. Germline lookup yields CDR1 SGHNT and CDR2 YENEEA. V lost 5 bases, J lost 4 bases, and 10 bases stayed unmatched.

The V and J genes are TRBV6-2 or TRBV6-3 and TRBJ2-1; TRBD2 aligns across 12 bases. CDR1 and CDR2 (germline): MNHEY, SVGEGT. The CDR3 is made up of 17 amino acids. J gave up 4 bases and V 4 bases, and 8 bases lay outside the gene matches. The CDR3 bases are TGTGCCAGCAGTTTCAACCGACTAGCGGGAGCTTACAATGAGCAGTTCTTC. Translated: CASSFNRLAGAYNEQFF.

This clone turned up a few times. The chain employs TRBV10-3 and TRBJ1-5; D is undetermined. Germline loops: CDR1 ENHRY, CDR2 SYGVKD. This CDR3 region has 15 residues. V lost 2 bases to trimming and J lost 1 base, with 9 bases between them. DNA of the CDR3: TGTGCCATCAGTGAGGGGGAGAGGAGCAATCAGCCCCAGCATTTT. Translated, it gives CAISEGERSNQPQHF.

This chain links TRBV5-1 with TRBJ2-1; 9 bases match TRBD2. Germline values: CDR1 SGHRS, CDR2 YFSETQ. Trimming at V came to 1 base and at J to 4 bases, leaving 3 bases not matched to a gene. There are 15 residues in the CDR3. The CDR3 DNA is TGCGCCAGCAGCTTGAATAGCGGGGGTTACAATGAGCAGTTCTTC. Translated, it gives CASSLNSGGYNEQFF.

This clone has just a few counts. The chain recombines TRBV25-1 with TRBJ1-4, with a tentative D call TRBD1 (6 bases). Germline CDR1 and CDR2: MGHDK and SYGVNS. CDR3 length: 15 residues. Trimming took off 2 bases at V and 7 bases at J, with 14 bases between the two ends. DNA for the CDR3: TGTGCCAGCAGTGAAATCCAGGGGAGAGCTGAAAAACTGTTTTTT. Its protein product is CASSEIQGRAEKLFF.

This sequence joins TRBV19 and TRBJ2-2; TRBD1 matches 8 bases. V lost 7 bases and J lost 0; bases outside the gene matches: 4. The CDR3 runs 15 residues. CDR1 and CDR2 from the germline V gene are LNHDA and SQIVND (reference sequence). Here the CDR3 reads CASTPGQANTGELFF. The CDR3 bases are TGTGCCAGTACCCCGGGACAGGCGAACACCGGGGAGCTGTTTTTT.

Here the CDR3 reads CASSQMTDNQPQHF. The CDR3 coding sequence is TGTGCCAGCAGCCAAATGACAGACAATCAGCCCCAGCATTTT. J is TRBJ1-5 and V is TRBV3-1 (or the pseudogene TRBV3-2), with D perhaps TRBD1 (5 bases). The CDR3 covers 14 residues. The V end lost 2 bases, the J end lost 3 bases, and 8 bases lay between the germline ends. The germline V gene has CDR1 LGHDT and CDR2 YNNKEL (reference sequence).

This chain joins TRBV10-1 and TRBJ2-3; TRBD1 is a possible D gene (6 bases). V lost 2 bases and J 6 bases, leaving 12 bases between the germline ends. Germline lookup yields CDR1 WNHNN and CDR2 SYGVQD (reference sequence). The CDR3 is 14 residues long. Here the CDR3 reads CASSEGGWGDTQYF. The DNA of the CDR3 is TGCGCCAGCAGTGAGGGGGGCTGGGGTGATACGCAGTATTTT.

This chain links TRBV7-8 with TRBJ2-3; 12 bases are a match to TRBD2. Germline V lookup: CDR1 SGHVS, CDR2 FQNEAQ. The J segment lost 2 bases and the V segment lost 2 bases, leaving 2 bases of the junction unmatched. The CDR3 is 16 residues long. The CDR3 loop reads CASSLWTSGTTDTQYF. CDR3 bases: TGTGCCAGCAGCTTATGGACTAGCGGGACCACAGATACGCAGTATTTT.

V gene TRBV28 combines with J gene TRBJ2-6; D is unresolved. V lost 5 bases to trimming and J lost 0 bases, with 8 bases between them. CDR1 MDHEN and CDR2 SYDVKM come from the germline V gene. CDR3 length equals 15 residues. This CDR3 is CASSPNYSGANVLTF. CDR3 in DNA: TGTGCCAGCAGTCCCAACTACTCTGGGGCCAACGTCCTGACTTTC.

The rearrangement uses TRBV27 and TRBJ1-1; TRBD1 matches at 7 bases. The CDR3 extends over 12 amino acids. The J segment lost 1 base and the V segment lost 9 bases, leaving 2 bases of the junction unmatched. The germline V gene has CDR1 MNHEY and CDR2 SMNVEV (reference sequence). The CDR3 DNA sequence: TGTGCCAGGGACAGGCCGAACACTGAAGCTTTCTTT. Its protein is CARDRPNTEAFF.

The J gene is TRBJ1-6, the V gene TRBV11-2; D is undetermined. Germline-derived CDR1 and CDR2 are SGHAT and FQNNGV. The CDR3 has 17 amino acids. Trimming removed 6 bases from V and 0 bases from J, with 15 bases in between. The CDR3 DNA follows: TGTGCCAGCAGGGATTATCCGGGAAGCTCCTATAATTCACCCCTCCACTTT. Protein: CASRDYPGSSYNSPLHF.

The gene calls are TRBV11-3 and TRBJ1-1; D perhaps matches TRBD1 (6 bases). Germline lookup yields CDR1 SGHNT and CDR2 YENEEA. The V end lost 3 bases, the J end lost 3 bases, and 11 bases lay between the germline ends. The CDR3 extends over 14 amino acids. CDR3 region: CASSLQTGYTEAFF. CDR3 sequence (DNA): TGTGCCAGCAGCTTGCAAACAGGGTACACTGAAGCTTTCTTT.

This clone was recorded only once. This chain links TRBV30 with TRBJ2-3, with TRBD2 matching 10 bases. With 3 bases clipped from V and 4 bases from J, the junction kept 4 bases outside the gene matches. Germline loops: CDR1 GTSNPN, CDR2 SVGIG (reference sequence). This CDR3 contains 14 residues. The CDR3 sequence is CAWRASGSSDTQYF. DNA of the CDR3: TGTGCCTGGAGGGCTAGCGGGAGTTCAGATACGCAGTATTTT.

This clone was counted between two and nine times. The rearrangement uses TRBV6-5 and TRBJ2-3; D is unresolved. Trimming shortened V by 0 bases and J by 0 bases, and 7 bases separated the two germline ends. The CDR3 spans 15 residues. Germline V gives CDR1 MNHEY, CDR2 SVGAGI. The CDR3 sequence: CASSYSWQSTDTQYF. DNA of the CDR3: TGTGCCAGCAGTTACTCTTGGCAGAGCACAGATACGCAGTATTTT.

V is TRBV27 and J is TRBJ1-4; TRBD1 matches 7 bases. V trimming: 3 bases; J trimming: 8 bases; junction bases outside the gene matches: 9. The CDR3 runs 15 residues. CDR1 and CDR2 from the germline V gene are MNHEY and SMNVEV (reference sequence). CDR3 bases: TGTGCCAGCAGTTTCTCGGAAGGGGGCCTAGAAAAACTGTTTTTT. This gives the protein CASSFSEGGLEKLFF.

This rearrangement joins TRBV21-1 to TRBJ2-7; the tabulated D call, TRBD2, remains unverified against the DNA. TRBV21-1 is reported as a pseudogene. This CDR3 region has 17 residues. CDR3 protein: CASSKSQGGNYTYEQYV. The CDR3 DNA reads TGTGCCAGCAGCAAAAGTCAGGGAGGGAATTATACCTACGAGCAGTACGTC.

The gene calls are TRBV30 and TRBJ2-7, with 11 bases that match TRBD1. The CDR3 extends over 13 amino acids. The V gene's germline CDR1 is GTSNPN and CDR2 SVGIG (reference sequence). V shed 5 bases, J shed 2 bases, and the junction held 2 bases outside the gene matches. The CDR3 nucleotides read TGTGCCTGGGGACAGGGGGCGACCTACGAGCAGTACTTC. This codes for CAWGQGATYEQYF.

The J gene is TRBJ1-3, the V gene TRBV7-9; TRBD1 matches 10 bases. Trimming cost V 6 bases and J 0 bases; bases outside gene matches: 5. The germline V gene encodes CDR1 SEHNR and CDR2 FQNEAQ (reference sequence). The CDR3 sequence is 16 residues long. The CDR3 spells CASSYGQGVSGNTIYF. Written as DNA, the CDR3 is TGTGCCAGCAGTTACGGACAGGGGGTCTCTGGAAACACCATATATTTT.

DNA of the CDR3: TGTGCCAGTAATACAAGACAGGGACATGGCTACACCTTC. It yields the protein CASNTRQGHGYTF. This chain links TRBV19 with TRBJ1-2; TRBD1 matches 7 bases. Germline V gene data show CDR1 as LNHDA and CDR2 as SQIVND (reference sequence). The length of the CDR3 is 13 residues. V gave up 7 bases and J gave up 6 bases; unmatched junction bases: 8.

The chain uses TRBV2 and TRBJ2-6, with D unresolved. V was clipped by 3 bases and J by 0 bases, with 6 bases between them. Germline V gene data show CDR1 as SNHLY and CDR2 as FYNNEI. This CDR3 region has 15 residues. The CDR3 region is CASSDRSSGANVLTF. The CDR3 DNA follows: TGTGCCAGCAGTGACCGCAGCTCTGGGGCCAACGTCCTGACTTTC.